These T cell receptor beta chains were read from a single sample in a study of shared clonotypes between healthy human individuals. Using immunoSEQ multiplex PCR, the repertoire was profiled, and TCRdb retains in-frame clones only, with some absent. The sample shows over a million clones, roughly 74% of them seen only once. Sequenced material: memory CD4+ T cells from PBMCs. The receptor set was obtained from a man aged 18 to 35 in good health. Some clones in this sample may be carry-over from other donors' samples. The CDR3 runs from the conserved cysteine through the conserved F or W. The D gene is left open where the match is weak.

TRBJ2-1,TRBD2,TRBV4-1,CASSRPTSGSTYNEQFF
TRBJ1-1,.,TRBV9,CASSQGINTEAFF
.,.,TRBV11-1,CASSLFGSSYEQYF
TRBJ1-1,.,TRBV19,CASSIKGTEAFF
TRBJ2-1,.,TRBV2,CASRENINEQFF
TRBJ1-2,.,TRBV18,CASSPRADRTNYGYTF
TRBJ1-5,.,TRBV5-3,CARSCRALGRDGQPQHF
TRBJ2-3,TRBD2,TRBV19,CASSPFLAGGAPDTQYF
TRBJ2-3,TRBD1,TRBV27,CASSSLGTGGTDTQYF
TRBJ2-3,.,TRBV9,CASSVRALGTDTQYF
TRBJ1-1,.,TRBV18,CASSPELGMDTEAFF
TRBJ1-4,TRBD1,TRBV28,CASSSNRDRGGNEKLFF
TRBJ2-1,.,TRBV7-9,CASSRTGLFNNEQFF
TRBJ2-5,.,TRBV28,CASSTRSNLGTQYF
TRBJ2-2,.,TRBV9,CASSVTYSLRDTGELFF
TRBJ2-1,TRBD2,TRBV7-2,CASSLAWSSGSGYNEQFF
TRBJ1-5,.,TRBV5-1,CASSLDTSNQPQHF
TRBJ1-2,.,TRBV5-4,CASSFRPIFYGYTF
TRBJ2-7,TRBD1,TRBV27,CASGGQGAREQYF
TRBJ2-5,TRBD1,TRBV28,CASSFSGQGIIETQYF
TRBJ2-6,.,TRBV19,CASSDTGRSGANVLTF
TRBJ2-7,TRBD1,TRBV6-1,CASSATGVSEQYF
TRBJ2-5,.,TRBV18,CASSRDLQETQYF
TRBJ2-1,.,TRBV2,CASATTGDNEQFF
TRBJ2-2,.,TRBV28,CASSFEVGPGELFF
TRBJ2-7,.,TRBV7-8,CASSLAEWGLIYEQYF
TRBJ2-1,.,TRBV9,CASSALSVSYNEQFF